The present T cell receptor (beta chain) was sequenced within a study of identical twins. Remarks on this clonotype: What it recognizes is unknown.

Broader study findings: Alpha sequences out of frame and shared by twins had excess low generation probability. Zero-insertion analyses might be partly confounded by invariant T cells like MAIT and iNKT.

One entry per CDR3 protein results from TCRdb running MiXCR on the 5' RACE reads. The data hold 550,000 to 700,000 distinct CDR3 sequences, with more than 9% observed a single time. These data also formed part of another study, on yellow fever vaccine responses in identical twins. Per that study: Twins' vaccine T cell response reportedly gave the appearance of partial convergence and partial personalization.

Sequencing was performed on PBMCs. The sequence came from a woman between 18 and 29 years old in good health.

The CDR3 DNA follows: TGCGCCAGCAGCCAAGATAGTTACTCGTTAGGGTTCAATGAGCAGTTCTTC. Translation: CASSQDSYSLGFNEQFF. The chain carries TRBV4-3 and TRBJ2-1; D gene unclear. Trimming left V 0 bases short and J 6 bases short, with 18 bases between. Germline V gene data show CDR1 as LGHNA and CDR2 as YSLEER. The CDR3 extends over 17 amino acids.